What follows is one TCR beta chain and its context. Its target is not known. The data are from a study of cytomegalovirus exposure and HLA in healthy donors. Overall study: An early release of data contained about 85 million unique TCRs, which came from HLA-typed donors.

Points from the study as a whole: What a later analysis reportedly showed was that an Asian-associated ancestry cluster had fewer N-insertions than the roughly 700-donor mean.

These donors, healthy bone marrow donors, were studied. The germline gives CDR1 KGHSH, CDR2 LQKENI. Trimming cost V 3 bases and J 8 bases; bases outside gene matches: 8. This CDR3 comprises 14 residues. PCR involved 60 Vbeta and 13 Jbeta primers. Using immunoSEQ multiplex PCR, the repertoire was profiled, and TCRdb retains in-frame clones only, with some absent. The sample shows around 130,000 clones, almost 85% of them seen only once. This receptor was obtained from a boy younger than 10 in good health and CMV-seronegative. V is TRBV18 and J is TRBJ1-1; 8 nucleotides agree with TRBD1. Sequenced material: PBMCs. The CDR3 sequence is CASSPDRAQTEAFF. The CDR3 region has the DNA TGTGCCAGCTCACCGGACAGGGCGCAAACCGAAGCTTTCTTT.